This T cell receptor beta chain originates from a study of human T cells and chemical hapten exposure. Study in general: Diphenylcyclopropenone was administered weekly to the scalp of patients throughout the roughly 25-week study. TCR yields per sample varied mostly from small pooled library volume differences. Study-wide results and limits: Versus controls, significantly more large CDR3 similarity clusters arose from expanded TCRs.

CDR1 is DFQATT and CDR2 is SNEGSKA in the germline V gene (reference sequence). CDR3 length equals 15 residues. The V and J ends lost 3 bases and 0 bases, in that order; junction bases with no gene match: 3. As to time point: pre-sensitization, week 0. Treatment defined: therapeutic diphenylcyclopropenone sensitization with weekly scalp DPC. As to this clonotype: Its specificity is not known.

Individual cDNA molecules had unique molecular identifiers attached to them by the library. MiXCR, applied by TCRdb to the RACE reads, yields one record per CDR3 protein. The sample lists fewer than 300,000 distinct CDR3 sequences; more than 6.5% were seen once. The rearrangement links TRBV20-1 to TRBJ2-3; 10 nucleotides line up with TRBD2. The sample in question was whole blood, obtained in connection with sensitization to the hapten diphenylcyclopropenone (DPC). The origin of this receptor is a woman aged 40 to 50 with alopecia areata. Some clones in this sample may be carry-over from other donors' samples. The CDR3 bases are TGCAGTGCTAGCAAGACTAGCGGGAGCACAGATACGCAGTATTTT. Its protein is CSASKTSGSTDTQYF.